This TCR beta chain was sequenced for a study of T cells in Graves' hyperthyroidism and ophthalmopathy. RNA transcripts yielded amplified TCR beta CDR3 regions. In the first-round RT-PCR of the TCR CDR3, the HTBI primer set was used. TCRdb analysed the multiplex PCR reads with MiXCR anew, one entry per CDR3 protein. The sample carries some 460,000 distinct CDR3 sequences, less than 20% recorded once. The germline gives CDR1 SQVTM, CDR2 ANQGSEA. The CDR3 is 12 amino acids. V shed 7 bases, J shed 5 bases, and the junction held 5 bases outside the gene matches. The sequence derives from a woman aged 18-29 years with Graves' hyperthyroidism. Input material: blood. J is TRBJ2-1 and V is TRBV29-1, with 7 bases lining up with TRBD1. CDR3 sequence (DNA): TGCAGCGCCGGGACAGTAGACAATGAGCAGTTCTTC. Protein sequence: CSAGTVDNEQFF.